The entry that follows covers one T cell receptor (beta chain) sequence. Its antigen remains unidentified. At one boundary the junction diverges from the germline segment, which might be a read error. The data originate from a study of post-analysis software for immune sequencing data. Study-level information: Patients with relapsing-remitting, secondary progressive and progressive-relapsing multiple sclerosis courses were all represented.

Germline V lookup: CDR1 SGHRS, CDR2 YFSETQ. There are 15 residues in the CDR3. cDNA libraries for TCR beta contained unique molecular identifiers. Around 500,000 cDNA molecules were obtained per 1 to 10 million input T cells. TCRdb processed the PCR reads anew with MiXCR; each CDR3 protein has one entry. The sample includes roughly 620,000 distinct CDR3 sequences, roughly 46% of them seen just once. Whole-study results and caveats: Batch-mates among the samples co-clustered strongly by F measure. The study found significantly lower normalized Chao1 diversity in multiple sclerosis patients than in controls. Elevated frequency relative to controls characterized roughly five TRBV segments in patients, TRBV5-6, TRBV5-1 and TRBV20-1 among them.

This receptor was identified in a girl between 5 and 17 years old with multiple sclerosis. What was sequenced was blood. This chain links TRBV5-1 with TRBJ2-1; no definite D call. For the CDR3, the DNA is TGCGCCAGCAGATCCCCGCGGAGCTCCTACAATGAGCGGTTCTTC. As protein: CASRSPRSSYNERFF.